These T cell receptor beta chains were read from a single sample in a study of T cell changes during pregnancy in multiple sclerosis. Measured with immunoSEQ multiplex PCR; TCRdb has only the in-frame clones, and not every one. The data show 65,000 to 75,000 clones, with about 92% seen just once and 3% held by the top ten. Sequencing used CD8+ T cells from peripheral blood mononuclear cells, obtained in the third trimester of pregnancy. These receptors were obtained from a female donor in good health, enrolled as a control in a pregnancy study. Each CDR3 is given with its conserved first and last residue.

cdr3_length j_call v_call cdr3_aa
13 TRBJ1-4 TRBV29-1 CSVPGTGNEKLFF
12 TRBJ1-4 TRBV27 CASSPSNEKLFF
14 TRBJ1-1 TRBV5-4 CASSLPQVNTEAFF
16 TRBJ1-2 TRBV5-6 CASSWWTGGYDYGYTF
15 TRBJ2-7 TRBV19 CASSIEGTVSYEQYF
19 TRBJ1-2 TRBV5-6 CASSRDKKEYLEGFYGYTF
13 TRBJ1-1 TRBV30 CAWSVLGNTEAFF
16 TRBJ1-2 TRBV11-2 CASSLDRRAGVLGYTF
12 TRBJ1-1 TRBV27 CASIGANTEAFF
13 TRBJ1-2 TRBV5-6 CASSLGRNDGYTF
15 TRBJ2-7 TRBV6-1 CASSEGQGLSYEQYF
17 TRBJ2-1 TRBV5-4 CASSLRGSGGLYNEQFF
13 TRBJ1-1 TRBV27 CASSISRQVEAFF
14 TRBJ2-7 TRBV9 CASSSRGGQYGQYF
13 TRBJ1-2 TRBV27 CASSFQGDYGYTF
14 TRBJ1-2 TRBV5-6 CASSWETGMRGYTF
15 TRBJ2-5 TRBV5-4 CASSGGGAPGETQYF
16 TRBJ2-3 TRBV4-3 CASSQTRGGRLDTQYF
13 TRBJ1-1 TRBV7-9 CASSLGGGTEAFF
19 TRBJ2-1 TRBV4-3 CASSQDHSGGASSYNEQFF
13 TRBJ1-1 TRBV5-1 CASRLDRAPEAFF
15 TRBJ2-7 TRBV7-6 CASSPSEGLQYEQYF